The 3 T cell receptor beta chains given below trace back to one sample, sequenced in a study of blood T cell repertoires in COVID-19. TCRdb's table, derived via immunoSEQ multiplex PCR, lists solely in-frame clones and lacks some. The sample has approximately 170,000 clones; around 86% are singletons. Sample: peripheral blood. The source of these receptors is a man in his 70s with acute or convalescent COVID-19.

The chain links TRBV24-1 to TRBJ1-5; D might be TRBD1 (5 bases). From germline, CDR1 is KGHDR and CDR2 SFDVKD. CDR3 length: 11 amino acids. The CDR3 spells CDRPRHQPQHF. In DNA, the CDR3 is TGTGACAGGCCGAGACATCAGCCCCAGCATTTT.

The CDR3 loop reads CASCPPGLATDTQYF. CDR3 DNA: TGTGCCAGCTGCCCGCCGGGACTAGCGACAGATACGCAGTATTTT. V and J are TRBV7-9 and TRBJ2-3, with 10 nucleotides matching TRBD2. V dropped 8 bases and J dropped 3; count of bases not matched to a gene: 8. This CDR3 comprises 15 residues. Per germline, CDR1 SEHNR and CDR2 FQNEAQ (reference sequence).

V usage is TRBV10-3 and J usage is TRBJ2-1; 12 bases are shared with TRBD2. This CDR3 has 15 residues. In germline, CDR1 is ENHRY, CDR2 SYGVKD. V was pared by 4 bases and J by 7 bases, with 5 bases of the junction left unmatched. As DNA, the CDR3 is TGTGCCATCAGTGGCCGGCTAGCGGGAGGGAATGAGCAGTTCTTC. Translation: CAISGRLAGGNEQFF.